This T cell receptor (beta chain) is drawn from a study of T cells in tuberculosis. Whole-study context: In South Africa, adults with active tuberculosis were compared with IGRA-negative and latently infected IGRA-positive adolescents.

Deletions cut 5 bases from V and 3 bases from J, with 17 bases between. The CDR3 consists of 15 residues. Germline CDR1 and CDR2: SGHNT and YYREEE (reference sequence). Libraries were prepared by immunoSEQ multiplex PCR; TCRdb keeps only in-frame clonotypes and omits some of them. The sample yields some 41,000 clones, 90% to 95% seen once. The chain is built from TRBV5-4 and TRBJ1-1; D call uncertain. The TCR comes from a donor aged 5-35 years with latent tuberculosis or without tuberculosis infection. Some clones in this sample may be carry-over from other donors' samples. The sample was PBMCs. In DNA, the CDR3 is TGTGCCAGCAGTGAGTGGCCACCCGCGGACACTGAAGCTTTCTTT. This sequence encodes CASSEWPPADTEAFF. The full variable domain, with the rest looked up from reference TRBV5-4 and TRBJ1-1, is ETGVTQSPTHLIKTRGQQVTLRCSSQSGHNTVSWYQQALGQGPQFIFQYYREEENGRGNFPPRFSGLQFPNYSSELNVNALELDDSALYLCASSEWPPADTEAFFGQGTRLTVV.